The entry below gives a single T cell receptor beta chain sequence along with its context. No antigen is known for it. Researchers prepared the TRB cDNA libraries using 5' RACE with UMI labels. Using the 5' RACE reads, TCRdb records one entry per CDR3 protein without DNA. This listing includes 92,000 or so distinct CDR3 sequences. The CD45RO-CCR7+CD27+CD95- phenotype denoted naive CD8+ T cells. These data originate in a study of CXCR3-negative and CXCR3-positive naive CD8 T cells. CDR1 and CDR2 from the germline V gene are WNHNN and SYGVQD (reference sequence). This CDR3 is 13 amino acids long. Study-wide results and limits: Each naive subset displayed comparably high diversity, whereas memory CD8+ cells displayed much lower diversity. CXCR3-positive naive cells had TRB CDR3s that were more hydrophobic than CXCR3-negative naive cells had. Between one naive subset and the other, surface CD5 was comparable, and TCR strength was inferred from TRB CDR3 properties.

The J gene is TRBJ1-1, the V gene TRBV10-1. The source of this sequence is a human donor in good health. Some clones in this sample may be carry-over from other donors' samples. What was sequenced was naive CXCR3- CD8+ T cells from blood. Subset defined: CD45RO-CCR7+CD27+CD95- naive CD8+ T cells lacking CXCR3 (TNR3-). CDR3 sequence reads: CASSDSGGDWAFF.